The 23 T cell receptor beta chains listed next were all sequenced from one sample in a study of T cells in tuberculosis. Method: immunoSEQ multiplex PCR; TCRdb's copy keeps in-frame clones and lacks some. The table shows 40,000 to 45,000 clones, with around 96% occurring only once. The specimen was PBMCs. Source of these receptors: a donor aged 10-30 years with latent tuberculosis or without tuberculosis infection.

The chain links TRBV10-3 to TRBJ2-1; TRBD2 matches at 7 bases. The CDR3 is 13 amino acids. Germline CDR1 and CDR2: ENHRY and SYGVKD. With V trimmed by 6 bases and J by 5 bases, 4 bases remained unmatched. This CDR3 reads CAIRRELDNEQFF. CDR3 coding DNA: TGTGCCATCAGGCGGGAGTTGGACAATGAGCAGTTCTTC.

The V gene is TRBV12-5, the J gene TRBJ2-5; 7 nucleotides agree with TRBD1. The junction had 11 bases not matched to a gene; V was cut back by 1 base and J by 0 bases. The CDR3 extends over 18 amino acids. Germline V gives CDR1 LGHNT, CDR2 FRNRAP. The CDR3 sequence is CASGLAVQGVVDQETQYF. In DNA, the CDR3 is TGTGCTAGTGGTTTGGCAGTCCAGGGGGTTGTGGACCAAGAGACCCAGTACTTC. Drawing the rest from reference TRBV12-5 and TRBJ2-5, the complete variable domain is DARVTQTPRHKVTEMGQEVTMRCQPILGHNTVFWYRQTMMQGLELLAYFRNRAPLDDSGMPKDRFSAEMPDATLATLKIQPSEPRDSAVYFCASGLAVQGVVDQETQYFGPGTRLLVL.

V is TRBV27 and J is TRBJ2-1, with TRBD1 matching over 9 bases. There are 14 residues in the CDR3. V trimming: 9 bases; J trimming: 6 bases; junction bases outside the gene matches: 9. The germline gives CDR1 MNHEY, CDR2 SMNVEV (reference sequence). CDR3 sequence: CASTRTGAFNEQFF. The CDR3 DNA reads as TGTGCCAGTACTAGGACAGGGGCCTTCAATGAGCAGTTCTTC.

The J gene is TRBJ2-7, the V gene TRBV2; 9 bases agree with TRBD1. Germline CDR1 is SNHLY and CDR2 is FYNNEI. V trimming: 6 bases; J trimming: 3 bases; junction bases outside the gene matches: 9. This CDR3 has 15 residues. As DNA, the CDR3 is TGTGCCAGCAGCATCACAGAGACAGGGGGCTACGAGCAGTACTTC. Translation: CASSITETGGYEQYF.

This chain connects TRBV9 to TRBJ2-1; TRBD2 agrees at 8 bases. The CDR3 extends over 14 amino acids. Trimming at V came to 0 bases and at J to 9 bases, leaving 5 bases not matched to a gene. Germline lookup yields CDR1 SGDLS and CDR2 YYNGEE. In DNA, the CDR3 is TGTGCCAGCAGCGTAGACGGGAGGGCCGGTGAGCAGTTCTTC. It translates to CASSVDGRAGEQFF.

CDR3 in amino acids: CASSVEGGGYHSTKNIQYF. CDR3 DNA sequence: TGTGCCAGCAGCGTAGAGGGAGGGGGGTACCATAGTACCAAAAACATTCAGTACTTC. The chain links TRBV9 to TRBJ2-4; maybe TRBD2 (7 bases). Germline CDR1 is SGDLS and CDR2 is YYNGEE. V was shortened by 0 bases and J by 2 bases, with 21 bases between the two germline ends. The CDR3 runs 19 residues. Looking up the rest from reference TRBV9 and TRBJ2-4 gives the full variable domain: DSGVTQTPKHLITATGQRVTLRCSPRSGDLSVYWYQQSLDQGLQFLIQYYNGEERAKGNILERFSAQQFPDLHSELNLSSLELGDSALYFCASSVEGGGYHSTKNIQYFGAGTRLSVL.

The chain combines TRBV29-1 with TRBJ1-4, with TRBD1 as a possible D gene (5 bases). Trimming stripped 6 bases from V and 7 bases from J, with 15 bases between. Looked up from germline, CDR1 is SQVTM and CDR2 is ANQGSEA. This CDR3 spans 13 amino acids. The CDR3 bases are TGCAGCGTACTAGGGGAGGTCGGTGAAAAACTGTTTTTT. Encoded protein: CSVLGEVGEKLFF.

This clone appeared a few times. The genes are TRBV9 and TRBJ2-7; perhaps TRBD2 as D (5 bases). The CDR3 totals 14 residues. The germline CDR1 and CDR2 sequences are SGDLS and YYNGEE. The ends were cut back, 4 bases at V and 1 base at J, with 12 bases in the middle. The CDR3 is CASSFWGDSYEQYF. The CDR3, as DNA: TGTGCCAGCAGCTTCTGGGGAGATTCCTACGAGCAGTACTTC.

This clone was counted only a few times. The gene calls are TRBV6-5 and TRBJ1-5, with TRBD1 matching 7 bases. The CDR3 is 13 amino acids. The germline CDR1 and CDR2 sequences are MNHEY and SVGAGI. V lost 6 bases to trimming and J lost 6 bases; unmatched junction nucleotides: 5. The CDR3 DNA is TGTGCCAGCAGGGCGACAGGGCGTCAGCCCCAGCATTTT. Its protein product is CASRATGRQPQHF.

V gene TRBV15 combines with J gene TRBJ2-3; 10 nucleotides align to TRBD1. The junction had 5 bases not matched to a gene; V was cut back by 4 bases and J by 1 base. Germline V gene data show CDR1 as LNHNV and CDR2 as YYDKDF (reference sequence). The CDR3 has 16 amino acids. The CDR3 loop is CATSTSDRGGTDTQYF. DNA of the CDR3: TGTGCCACCAGCACCTCGGACAGGGGGGGCACAGATACGCAGTATTTT. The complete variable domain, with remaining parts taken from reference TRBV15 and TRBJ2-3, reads DAMVIQNPRYQVTQFGKPVTLSCSQTLNHNVMYWYQQKSSQAPKLLFHYYDKDFNNEADTPDNFQSRRPNTSFCFLDIRSPGLGDTAMYLCATSTSDRGGTDTQYFGPGTRLTVL.

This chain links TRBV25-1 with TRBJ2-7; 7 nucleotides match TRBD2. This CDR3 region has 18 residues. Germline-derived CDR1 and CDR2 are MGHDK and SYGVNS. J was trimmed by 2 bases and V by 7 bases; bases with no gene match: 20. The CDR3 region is CASIPGKVVASGPYEQYF. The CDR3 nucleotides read TGTGCCAGCATCCCCGGGAAGGTTGTGGCTAGCGGCCCCTACGAGCAGTACTTC.

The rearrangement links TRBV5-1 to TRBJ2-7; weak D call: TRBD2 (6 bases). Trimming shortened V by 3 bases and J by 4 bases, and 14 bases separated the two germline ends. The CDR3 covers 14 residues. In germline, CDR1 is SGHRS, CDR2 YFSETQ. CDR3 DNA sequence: TGCGCCAGCAGCTACTTGCGGGGACCGTACGAGCAGTACTTC. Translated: CASSYLRGPYEQYF.

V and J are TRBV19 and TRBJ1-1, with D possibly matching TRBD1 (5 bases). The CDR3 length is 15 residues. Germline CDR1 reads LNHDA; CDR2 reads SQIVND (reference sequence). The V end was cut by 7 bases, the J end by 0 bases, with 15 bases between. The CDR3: CASIPLNRMNTEAFF. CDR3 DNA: TGTGCCAGTATCCCCCTGAACAGGATGAACACTGAAGCTTTCTTT.

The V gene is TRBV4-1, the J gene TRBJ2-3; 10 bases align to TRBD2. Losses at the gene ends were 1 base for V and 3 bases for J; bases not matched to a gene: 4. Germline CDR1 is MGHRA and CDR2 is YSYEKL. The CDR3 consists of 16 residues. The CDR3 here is CASSQVTSGTTDTQYF. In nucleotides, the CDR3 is TGCGCCAGCAGCCAAGTCACTAGCGGGACTACAGATACGCAGTATTTT.

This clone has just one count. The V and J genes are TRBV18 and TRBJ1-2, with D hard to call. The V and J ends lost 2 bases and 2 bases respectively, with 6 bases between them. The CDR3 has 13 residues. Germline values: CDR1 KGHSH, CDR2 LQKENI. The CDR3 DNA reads TGTGCCAGCTCACCAGGCAAGAACTATGGCTACACCTTC. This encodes CASSPGKNYGYTF.

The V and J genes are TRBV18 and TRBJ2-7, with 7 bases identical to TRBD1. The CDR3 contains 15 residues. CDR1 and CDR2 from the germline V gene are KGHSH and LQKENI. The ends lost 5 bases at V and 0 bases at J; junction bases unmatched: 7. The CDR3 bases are TGTGCCAGCTCATACACCCGGGACAGCTCCTACGAGCAGTACTTC. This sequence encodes CASSYTRDSSYEQYF.

CDR3 coding DNA: TGCGCCAGCAGCTTGGCTGGCAGGGGGTTCGATGAAGCTTTCTTT. Protein sequence: CASSLAGRGFDEAFF. This chain joins TRBV5-1 and TRBJ1-1; 7 nucleotides match TRBD1. The CDR3 runs to 15 residues. Per the germline V gene, CDR1 is SGHRS and CDR2 is YFSETQ. The J segment lost 7 bases and the V segment lost 0 bases, leaving 9 bases of the junction unmatched.

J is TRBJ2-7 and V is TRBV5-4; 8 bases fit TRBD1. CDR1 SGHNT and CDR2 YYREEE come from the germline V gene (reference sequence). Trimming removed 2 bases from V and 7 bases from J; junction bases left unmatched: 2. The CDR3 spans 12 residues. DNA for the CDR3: TGTGCCAGCAGCTTACAGGGGGGAGAGCAGTACTTC. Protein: CASSLQGGEQYF.

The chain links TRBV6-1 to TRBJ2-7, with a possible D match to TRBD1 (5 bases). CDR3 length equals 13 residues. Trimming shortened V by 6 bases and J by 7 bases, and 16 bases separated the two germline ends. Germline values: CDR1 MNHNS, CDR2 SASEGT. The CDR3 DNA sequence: TGTGCCAGCAGCCTGACAGTGTTGTGGGAGCAGTACTTC. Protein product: CASSLTVLWEQYF.

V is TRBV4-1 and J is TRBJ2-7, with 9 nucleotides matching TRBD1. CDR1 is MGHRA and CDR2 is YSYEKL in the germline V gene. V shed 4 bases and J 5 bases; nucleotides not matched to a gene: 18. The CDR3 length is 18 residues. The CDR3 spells CASSPRDRVHLTFHEQYF. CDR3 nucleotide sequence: TGCGCCAGCAGCCCCAGGGACAGGGTCCACCTAACGTTCCACGAGCAGTACTTC.

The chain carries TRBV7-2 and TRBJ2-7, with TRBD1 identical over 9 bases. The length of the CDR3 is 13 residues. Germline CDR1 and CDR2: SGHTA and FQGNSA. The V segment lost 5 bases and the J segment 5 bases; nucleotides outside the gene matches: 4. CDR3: CASSVWTGDEQYF. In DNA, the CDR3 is TGTGCCAGCAGCGTGTGGACAGGGGACGAGCAGTACTTC.

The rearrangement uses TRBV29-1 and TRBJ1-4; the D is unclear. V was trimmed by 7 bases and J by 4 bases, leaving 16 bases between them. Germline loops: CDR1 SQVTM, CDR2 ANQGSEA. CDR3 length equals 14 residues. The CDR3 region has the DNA TGCAGCGCTAGGCAGTCTACGGTTAATGAAAAACTGTTTTTT. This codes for CSARQSTVNEKLFF.

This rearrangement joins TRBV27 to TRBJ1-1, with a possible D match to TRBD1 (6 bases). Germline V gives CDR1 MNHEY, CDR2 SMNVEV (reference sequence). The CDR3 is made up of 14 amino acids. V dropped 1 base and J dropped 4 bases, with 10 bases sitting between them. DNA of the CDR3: TGTGCCAGCAGTTTATTAAGGGGGAGCACTGAAGCTTTCTTT. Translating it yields CASSLLRGSTEAFF.